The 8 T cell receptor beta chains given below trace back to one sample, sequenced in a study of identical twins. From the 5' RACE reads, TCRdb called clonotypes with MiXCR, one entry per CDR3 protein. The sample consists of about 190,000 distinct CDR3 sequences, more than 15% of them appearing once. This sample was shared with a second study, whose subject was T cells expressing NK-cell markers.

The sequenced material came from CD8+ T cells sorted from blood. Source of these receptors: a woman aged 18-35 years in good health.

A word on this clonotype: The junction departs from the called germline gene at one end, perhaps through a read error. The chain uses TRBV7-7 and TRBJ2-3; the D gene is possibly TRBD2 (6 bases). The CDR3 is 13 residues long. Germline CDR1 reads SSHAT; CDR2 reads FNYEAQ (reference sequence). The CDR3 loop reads CASSLRGAGTQYF. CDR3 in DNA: TGTGCTAGCAGCTTAAGGGGCGCGGGGACGCAGTATTTT. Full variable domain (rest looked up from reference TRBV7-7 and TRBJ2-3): GAGVSQSPRYKVTKRGQDVTLRCDPISSHATLYWYQQALGQGPEFLTYFNYEAQPDKSGLPSDRFSAERPEGSISTLTIQRTEQRDSAMYRCASSLRGAGTQYFGPGTRLTVL.

The CDR3 loop reads CASSAENTEAFF. In DNA form, the CDR3 reads TGTGCCAGCAGCGCGGAGAACACTGAAGCTTTCTTT. V and J are TRBV9 and TRBJ1-1; D not resolved. The germline V gene has CDR1 SGDLS and CDR2 YYNGEE. Between the trimmed V and J ends, which lost 3 bases and 1 base, there was a span of 4 bases. The CDR3 length is 12 residues.

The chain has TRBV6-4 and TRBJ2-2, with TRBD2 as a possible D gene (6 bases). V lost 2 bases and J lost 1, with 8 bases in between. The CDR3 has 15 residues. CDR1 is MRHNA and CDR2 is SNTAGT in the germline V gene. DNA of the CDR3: TGTGCCAGCAGTGACATCGGGGGGAACACCGGGGAGCTGTTTTTT. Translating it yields CASSDIGGNTGELFF.

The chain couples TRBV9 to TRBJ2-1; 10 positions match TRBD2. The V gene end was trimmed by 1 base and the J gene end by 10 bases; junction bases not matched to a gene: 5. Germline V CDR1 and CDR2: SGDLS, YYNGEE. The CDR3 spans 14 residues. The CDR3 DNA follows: TGTGCCAGCAGCGTATCTAGCGGGAGAGGAGAGCAGTTCTTC. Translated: CASSVSSGRGEQFF.

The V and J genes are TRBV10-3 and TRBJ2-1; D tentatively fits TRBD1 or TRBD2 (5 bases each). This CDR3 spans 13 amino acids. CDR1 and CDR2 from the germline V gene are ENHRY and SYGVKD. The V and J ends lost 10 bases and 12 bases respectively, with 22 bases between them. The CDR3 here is CATCPGLAEWQFF. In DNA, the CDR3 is TGTGCCACTTGTCCAGGGCTAGCCGAATGGCAGTTCTTC.

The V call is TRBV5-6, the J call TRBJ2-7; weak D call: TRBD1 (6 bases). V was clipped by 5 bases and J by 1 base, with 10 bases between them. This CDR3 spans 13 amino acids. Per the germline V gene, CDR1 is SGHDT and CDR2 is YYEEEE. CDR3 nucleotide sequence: TGTGCCAGCAGTGGACAGAGATCCTACGAGCAGTACTTC. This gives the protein CASSGQRSYEQYF.

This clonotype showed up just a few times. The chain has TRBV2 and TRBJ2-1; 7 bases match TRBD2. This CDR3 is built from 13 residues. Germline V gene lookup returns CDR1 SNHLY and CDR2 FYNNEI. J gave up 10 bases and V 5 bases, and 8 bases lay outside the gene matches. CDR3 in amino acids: CASSLASGGEQFF. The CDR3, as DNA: TGTGCCAGCAGTCTAGCGTCCGGGGGGGAGCAGTTCTTC.

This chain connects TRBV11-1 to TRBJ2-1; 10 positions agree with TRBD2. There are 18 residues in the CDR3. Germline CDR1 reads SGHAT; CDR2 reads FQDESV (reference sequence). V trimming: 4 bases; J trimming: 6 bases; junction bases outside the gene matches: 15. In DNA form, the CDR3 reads TGTGCCAGCAGCTCCCGTCGGGGGACTAGCGTTGGGGGCAATGAGCAGTTCTTC. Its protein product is CASSSRRGTSVGGNEQFF.